The sequence of this T cell receptor beta chain was determined in a study of CD8 T cells in Susac syndrome. Reverse transcription of roughly 0.5 to 1 ug RNA used random hexamers. TCRdb analysed the immunoSEQ multiplex PCR reads with MiXCR anew, one entry per CDR3 protein. The sample lists around 130,000 distinct CDR3 sequences, 96% seen once, with about 0.14% in the top ten. Trimming cost V 1 base and J 6 bases, with 13 bases left between them. This CDR3 has 15 residues. Germline V gene sequence: CDR1 LNHNV, CDR2 YYDKDF (reference sequence). Patients with Susac syndrome met diagnostic criteria defined recently for definite or probable disease.

Sequencing was done on a sample of CD4+ T cells from PBMCs. The chain joins TRBV15 to TRBJ2-1, with D tentatively TRBD2 (5 bases). The source is a human donor with Susac syndrome. The DNA of the CDR3 is TGTGCCACCAGCAGAGTCGGTGAGGGATTCAATGAGCAGTTCTTC. Translating it yields CATSRVGEGFNEQFF. The variable domain in full, with the rest retrieved from reference TRBV15 and TRBJ2-1, is DAMVIQNPRYQVTQFGKPVTLSCSQTLNHNVMYWYQQKSSQAPKLLFHYYDKDFNNEADTPDNFQSRRPNTSFCFLDIRSPGLGDTAMYLCATSRVGEGFNEQFFGPGTRLTVL.